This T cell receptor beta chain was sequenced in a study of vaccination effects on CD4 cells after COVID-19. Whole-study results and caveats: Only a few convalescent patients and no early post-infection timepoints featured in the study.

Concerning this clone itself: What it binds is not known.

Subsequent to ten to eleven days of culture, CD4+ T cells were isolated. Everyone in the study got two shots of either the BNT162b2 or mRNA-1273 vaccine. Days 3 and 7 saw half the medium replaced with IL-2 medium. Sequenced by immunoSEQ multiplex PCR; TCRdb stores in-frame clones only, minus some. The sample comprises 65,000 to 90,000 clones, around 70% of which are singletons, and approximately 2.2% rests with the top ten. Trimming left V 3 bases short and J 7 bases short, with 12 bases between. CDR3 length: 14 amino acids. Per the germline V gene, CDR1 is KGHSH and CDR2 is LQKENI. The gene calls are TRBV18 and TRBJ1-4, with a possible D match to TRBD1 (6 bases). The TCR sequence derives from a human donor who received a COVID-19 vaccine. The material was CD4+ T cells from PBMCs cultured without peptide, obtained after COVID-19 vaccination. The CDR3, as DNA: TGTGCCAGCTCACCCCAGGGGTTAAGTGAAAAACTGTTTTTT. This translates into CASSPQGLSEKLFF.